This record looks at one T cell receptor (beta chain) sequence and its context. It has no known antigen specificity. Base qualities were left out, and no much larger clone turns up one base away. The source of the sample is a study of a mutant IDH1 vaccine in newly diagnosed glioma (dated by TCRdb to 2020 to 2022). For the study in its entirety: Vaccination began 4-6 weeks after radiotherapy alone, or alongside temozolomide cycles in the chemotherapy-containing groups. Before enrollment, most patients had been given radiochemotherapy with temozolomide as standard therapy, while the rest had received either radiotherapy alone or temozolomide alone. Of the 32 patients who were treated, about 62% were male and approximately 40% were female, and the mean age was around 40 years. Visit V12 was the week-35 safety follow-up and visit V13 was the week-47 end of study. Longitudinal TCRB deep sequencing was performed for about 25 treated patients wherever samples were available for exploratory analyses. Six visits were used for peripheral blood collection: V03 (baseline), V05, V07, V10, V12 and V13. Study-wide findings and limitations: No apparent relationship was observed between pseudoprogression and alterations in the top peripheral T cell clonotypes detected by TCRB sequencing. Immune responses induced by the vaccine were seen in roughly 95% of patients across multiple MHC alleles. Selection of PBMC samples for TCRB deep sequencing was based on availability. The authors stated that sample limitations prevented analyses of patient blood samples from being reproduced.

The meaning of the sample's time point label: week 35, safety follow-up. Each vaccine dose was 300 ug of a 20-mer mutant IDH1 peptide in Montanide, given subcutaneously with topical imiquimod. Patients received eight vaccinations in weeks 1, 3, 5, 7, 11, 15, 19 and 23, corresponding to visits V03 through V10. Newly diagnosed WHO grade 3 or 4 IDH1-mutant astrocytomas showing loss of nuclear ATRX were present in the donors. The samples were drawn from NOA16, a multicentre, single-arm, open-label phase I trial in Germany that tested a mutant IDH1 peptide vaccine in humans for the first time. The DNeasy Blood and Tissue Kit was used to extract genomic DNA from EDTA blood for TCRB sequencing. The library was generated by the immunoSEQ multiplex PCR assay. Following the manufacturer's protocol, the hsTCRB Kit was used to amplify rearranged TCR beta chain sequences. TCRB libraries were sequenced on an Illumina MiSeq. In the paper's pipeline: The proprietary platform of the kit vendor was used for demultiplexing, trimming and gene mapping. TCRdb mirrors the immuneACCESS table, restricted to in-frame sequences. Some clones are absent from its copies; in checked studies, under half trace to an unresolved V gene, and the reason for the others is unknown. D and trimming come from the DNA, and the V and J calls and clone size come from that table. This sample has about 48,000 clones in its table, and approximately 79% of those were observed once. The biggest ten clones account for more than 6.5% of the sample.

Taken from cysteine to phenylalanine, the CDR3 has 13 residues. The CDR3 DNA has 39 bases and is translated from base 1. The V end loses 6 bases and the J end loses 7 bases, and a stretch of 15 bases separates them. From a lookup of the germline V gene, CDR1 and CDR2 are MNHEY and SVGAGI. Sequenced here: PBMCs, sampled from a glioma patient whose treatment included an IDH1 peptide vaccine. This TCR was sampled from a man aged 40-50 years with glioma. The chain joins TRBV6-5 to TRBJ1-2; the D gene remains uncertain. The CDR3 region: CASRPTVPLGYTF. The DNA is TGTGCCAGCAGACCCACGGTCCCCCTTGGCTACACCTTC.